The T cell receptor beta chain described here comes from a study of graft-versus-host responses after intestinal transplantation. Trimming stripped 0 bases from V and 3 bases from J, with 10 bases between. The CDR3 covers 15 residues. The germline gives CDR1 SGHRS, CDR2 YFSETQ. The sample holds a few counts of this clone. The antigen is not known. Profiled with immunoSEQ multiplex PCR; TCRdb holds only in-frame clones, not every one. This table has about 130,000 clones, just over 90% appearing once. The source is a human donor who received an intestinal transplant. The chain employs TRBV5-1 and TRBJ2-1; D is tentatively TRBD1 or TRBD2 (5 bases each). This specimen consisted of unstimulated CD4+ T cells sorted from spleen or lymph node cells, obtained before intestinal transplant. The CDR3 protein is CASSLGDGVYNEQFF. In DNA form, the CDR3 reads TGCGCCAGCAGCTTGGGGGACGGGGTCTACAATGAGCAGTTCTTC.